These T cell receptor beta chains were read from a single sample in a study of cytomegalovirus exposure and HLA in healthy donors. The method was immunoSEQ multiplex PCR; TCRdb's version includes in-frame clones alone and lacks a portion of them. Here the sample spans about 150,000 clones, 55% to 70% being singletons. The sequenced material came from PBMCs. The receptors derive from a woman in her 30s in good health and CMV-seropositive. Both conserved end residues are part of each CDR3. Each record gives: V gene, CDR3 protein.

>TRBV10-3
CAISGWQGYEQYF
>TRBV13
CASSLTANYGYTF
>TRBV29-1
CSVVQGQGKQYF
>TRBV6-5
CASRRVQGIPGELFF
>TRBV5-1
CASSLIQSTGELFF
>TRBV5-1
CASSPRTGDEQYF
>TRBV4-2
CASSQEWRQRDNEQFF
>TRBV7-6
CASSLANSEAFF
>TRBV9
CASSAGQGIAGELFF
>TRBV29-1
CSVELGQGYGYTF
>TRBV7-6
CASSPLLSDRPTDTQYF
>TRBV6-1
CASSEAQGNYGYTF
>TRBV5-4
CASSLAGLLAEAFF
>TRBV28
CASSTYNEQFF
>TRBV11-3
CASSLAASRENYGYTF
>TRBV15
CATSANPTGAYEQYF
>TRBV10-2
CASRPGQGFTEAFF
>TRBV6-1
CASSELRYTGELFF
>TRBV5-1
CASSLGRGDQPQHF
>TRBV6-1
CASSEASDSTIYF
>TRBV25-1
CASSEGGRAETQYF
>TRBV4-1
CASSHDRGRRQPQHF
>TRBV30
CAWTPGTFGISYEQYF
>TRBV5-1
CASNREGGSSYNEQFF
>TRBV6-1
CASIQKGHTYEQYF
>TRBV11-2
CASRGGSEQFF
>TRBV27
CASSRRAGGGSSYNEQFF
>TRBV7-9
CASSTTGLHEQFF
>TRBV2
CASSELLFRGNTGELFF
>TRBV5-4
CASSPDSGAYEQYF
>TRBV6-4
CASSEQGWIGELFF
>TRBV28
CASSLAVAGTSYEQYF
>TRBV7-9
CASSSPGTGANVLTF
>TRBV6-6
CASSYSASGLEAFF
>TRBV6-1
CASSESPGQGLETQYF
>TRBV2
CASKRGISYEQYF